This is a list of T cell receptor beta chains from one sample in a study of T cells in Graves' hyperthyroidism and ophthalmopathy. In TCRdb, the multiplex PCR reads were re-called with MiXCR into one record per CDR3 protein. The table includes 300,000 to 400,000 distinct CDR3 sequences, more than 11% detected once. Sequencing was performed on blood. Receptors originate from a woman aged 25 to 39 with Graves' hyperthyroidism. Both conserved end residues are part of each CDR3. Each record gives: D gene, J gene, V gene, clone size, CDR3 protein, CDR3 DNA. A D gene is named only where the DNA matches it firmly. Clone size is shown for a subset of rows, as once, few, many or a class of expanded clone.

D: TRBD2; J: TRBJ2-3; V: TRBV20-1; size: many; CDR3: CSAQAGEKDTQYF; DNA: TGCAGTGCTCAAGCGGGAGAGAAGGATACGCAGTATTTT
D: TRBD1; J: TRBJ2-5; V: TRBV6-1; size: many; CDR3: CASSYPGTALGVETQYF; DNA: TGTGCCAGCAGTTACCCAGGGACAGCTCTCGGGGTGGAGACCCAGTACTTC
D: .; J: TRBJ1-1; V: TRBV6-2/TRBV6-3; size: many; CDR3: CASSRPGSSTEAFF; DNA: TGTGCCAGCAGTCGCCCAGGGTCTAGCACTGAAGCTTTCTTT
D: TRBD1; J: TRBJ2-5; V: TRBV12-3/TRBV12-4; size: many; CDR3: CASRDRDRGGETQYF; DNA: TGTGCCAGCAGGGACCGGGACAGGGGAGGGGAGACCCAGTACTTC
D: .; J: TRBJ2-1; V: TRBV4-2; size: many; CDR3: CASSQDVGGRDNEQFF; DNA: TGTGCCAGCAGCCAAGATGTCGGCGGCAGGGACAATGAGCAGTTCTTC
D: .; J: TRBJ1-5; V: TRBV20-1; size: .; CDR3: CSARDLQLINQPQHF; DNA: TGCAGTGCTAGAGATCTCCAGCTTATCAATCAGCCCCAGCATTTT
D: TRBD2; J: TRBJ2-2; V: TRBV7-8; size: many; CDR3: CASSRGTSGRAGELFF; DNA: TGTGCCAGCAGCAGGGGGACTAGCGGGAGGGCCGGGGAGCTGTTTTTT
D: .; J: TRBJ1-5; V: TRBV27; size: many; CDR3: CASSSPIRGQPQHF; DNA: TGTGCCAGCAGTTCCCCAATACGGGGTCAGCCCCAGCATTTT
D: .; J: TRBJ2-2; V: TRBV9; size: few; CDR3: CASRGDGELFF; DNA: TGTGCCAGCAGAGGGGACGGGGAGCTGTTTTTT
D: TRBD2; J: TRBJ2-1; V: TRBV20-1; size: many; CDR3: CSALSGSSYNEQFF; DNA: TGCAGTGCCCTTAGCGGGAGCTCCTACAATGAGCAGTTCTTC
D: .; J: TRBJ2-1; V: TRBV12-3/TRBV12-4; size: many; CDR3: CASSLGEYREQFF; DNA: TGTGCCAGCAGTTTGGGGGAATACAGGGAGCAGTTCTTC
D: .; J: TRBJ2-7; V: TRBV6-1; size: many; CDR3: CASSSRGSSYEQYF; DNA: TGTGCCAGCAGCTCAAGGGGGAGCTCCTACGAGCAGTACTTC
D: TRBD2; J: TRBJ2-7; V: TRBV4-3; size: .; CDR3: CASSLGLAGVQYF; DNA: TGCGCCAGCAGTCTAGGACTAGCGGGAGTGCAGTACTTC
D: .; J: TRBJ2-1; V: TRBV28; size: many; CDR3: CASSLKVPYNEQFF; DNA: TGTGCCAGCAGTCTTAAGGTTCCCTACAATGAGCAGTTCTTC
D: TRBD1; J: TRBJ1-6; V: TRBV7-8; size: few; CDR3: CASSFEITGTVNSPLHF; DNA: TGTGCCAGCAGCTTCGAAATAACCGGGACAGTGAATTCACCCCTCCACTTT